Reported below is one TCR beta chain. Its matching antigen is unknown. This entry belongs to a study of beta chain features in type 1 diabetes. A sort by CD45RO/CCR7/CD25/CD127/CD95/CD27 yielded CD4+ naive, central memory, regulatory and stem cell-like memory cells. Purity of each sorted population was above 95%. Study conclusions and caveats: Lower insertion and higher deletion counts appeared at VDJ junctions in type 1 diabetes patients. In patients and controls equally, PCR might favor templates that are shorter.

The CDR3 loop spans 15 amino acids. J gave up 3 bases and V 4 bases, and 6 bases lay outside the gene matches. Germline assignment: CDR1 SNHLY and CDR2 FYNNEI. The isolated RNA, all of it, was reverse transcribed, so expressed TCRB transcripts were what got sequenced. Generated by immunoSEQ multiplex PCR, the TCRdb table keeps only in-frame clones and is missing some. The data hold about 140,000 clones, with 6.9% observed a single time. The receptor comes from a young woman in good health. This rearrangement joins TRBV2 to TRBJ2-1; TRBD2 agrees at 7 bases. Sequences were obtained from central memory CD4+ T cells from blood. CDR3: CASSAGGSFYNEQFF. CDR3 DNA sequence: TGTGCCAGCAGTGCGGGCGGGAGTTTCTACAATGAGCAGTTCTTC.